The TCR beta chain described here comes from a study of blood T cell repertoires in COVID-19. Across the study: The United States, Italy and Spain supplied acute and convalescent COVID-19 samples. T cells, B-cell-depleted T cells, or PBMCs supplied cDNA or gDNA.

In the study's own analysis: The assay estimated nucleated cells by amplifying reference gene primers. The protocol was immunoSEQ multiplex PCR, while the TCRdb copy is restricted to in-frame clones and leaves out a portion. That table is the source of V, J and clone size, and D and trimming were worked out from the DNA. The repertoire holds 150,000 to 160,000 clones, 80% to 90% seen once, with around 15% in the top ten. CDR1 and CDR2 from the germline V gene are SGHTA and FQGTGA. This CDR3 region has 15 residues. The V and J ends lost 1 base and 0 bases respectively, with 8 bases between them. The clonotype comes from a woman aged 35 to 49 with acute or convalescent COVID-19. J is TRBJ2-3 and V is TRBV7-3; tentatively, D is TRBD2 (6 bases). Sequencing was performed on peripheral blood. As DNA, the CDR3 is TGTGCCAGCAGCTTAATAGCGGCCAGCACAGATACGCAGTATTTT. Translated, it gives CASSLIAASTDTQYF.